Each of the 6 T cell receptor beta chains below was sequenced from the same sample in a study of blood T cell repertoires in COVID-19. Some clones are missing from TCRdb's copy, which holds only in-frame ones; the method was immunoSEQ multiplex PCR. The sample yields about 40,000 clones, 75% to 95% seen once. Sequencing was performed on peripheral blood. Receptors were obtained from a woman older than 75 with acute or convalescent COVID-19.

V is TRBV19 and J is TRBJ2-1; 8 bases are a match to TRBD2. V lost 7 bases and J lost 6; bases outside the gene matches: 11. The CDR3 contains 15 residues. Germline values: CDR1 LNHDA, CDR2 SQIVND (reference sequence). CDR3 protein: CASTNPNGGGNEQFF. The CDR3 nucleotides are TGTGCCAGTACCAACCCTAACGGGGGGGGCAATGAGCAGTTCTTC. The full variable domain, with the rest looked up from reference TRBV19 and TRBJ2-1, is DGGITQSPKYLFRKEGQNVTLSCEQNLNHDAMYWYRQDPGQGLRLIYYSQIVNDFQKGDIAEGYSVSREKKESFPLTVTSAQKNPTAFYLCASTNPNGGGNEQFFGPGTRLTVL.

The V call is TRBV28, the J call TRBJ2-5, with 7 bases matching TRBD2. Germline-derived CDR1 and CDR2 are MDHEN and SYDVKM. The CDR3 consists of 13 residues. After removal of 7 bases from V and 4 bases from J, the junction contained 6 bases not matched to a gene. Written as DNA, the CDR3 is TGTGCCAGCACGTTGCGGGGGACAGAGACCCAGTACTTC. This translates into CASTLRGTETQYF.

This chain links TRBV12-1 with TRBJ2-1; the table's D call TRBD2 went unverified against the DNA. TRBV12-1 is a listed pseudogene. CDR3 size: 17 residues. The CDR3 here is CASSFTSGGGSYNEQFF. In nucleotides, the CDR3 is TGTGCCAGCAGCTTTACTAGCGGGGGGGGCTCCTACAATGAGCAGTTCTTC.

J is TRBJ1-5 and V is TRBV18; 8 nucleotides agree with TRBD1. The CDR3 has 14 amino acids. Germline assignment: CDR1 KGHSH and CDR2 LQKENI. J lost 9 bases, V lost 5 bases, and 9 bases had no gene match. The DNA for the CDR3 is TGTGCCAGCTCAGTCGACAGGGGCTTTAGGCCCCAGCATTTT. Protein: CASSVDRGFRPQHF.

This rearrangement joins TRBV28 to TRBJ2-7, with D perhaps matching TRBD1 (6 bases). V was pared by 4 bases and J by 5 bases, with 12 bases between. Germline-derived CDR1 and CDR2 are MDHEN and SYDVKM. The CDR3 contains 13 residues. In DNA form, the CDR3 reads TGTGCCAGCAGTTCCAGAAACAGGGACGAGCAGTACTTC. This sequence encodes CASSSRNRDEQYF.

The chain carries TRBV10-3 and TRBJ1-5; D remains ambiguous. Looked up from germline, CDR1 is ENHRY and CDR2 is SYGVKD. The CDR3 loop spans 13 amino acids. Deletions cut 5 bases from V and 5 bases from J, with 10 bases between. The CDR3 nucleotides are TGTGCCATCAGTACCGATACTCATCAGCCCCAGCATTTT. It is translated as CAISTDTHQPQHF.